This T cell receptor (beta chain) was captured in a study of blood T cell repertoires in COVID-19. V was clipped by 1 base and J by 6 bases, with 11 bases between them. This CDR3 contains 14 residues. Germline assignment: CDR1 SGHKS and CDR2 YYEKEE (reference sequence). Authors' methods: By means of reference gene primer amplification, nucleated cell counts were estimated. This table comes from immunoSEQ multiplex PCR, and its TCRdb copy is limited to in-frame clones, with some not included. The V and J calls and clone size come from that table; D and trimming were worked out from the DNA. The table shows 75,000 to 90,000 clones, with 86% occurring only once.

The origin of this receptor is a man between 45 and 60 years old with active COVID-19. This chain links TRBV5-5 with TRBJ1-5, with D unresolved. The material sequenced was peripheral blood. The CDR3 spells CASSLSGYGQPQHF. As DNA, the CDR3 is TGTGCCAGCAGCTTGAGCGGTTACGGTCAGCCCCAGCATTTT.